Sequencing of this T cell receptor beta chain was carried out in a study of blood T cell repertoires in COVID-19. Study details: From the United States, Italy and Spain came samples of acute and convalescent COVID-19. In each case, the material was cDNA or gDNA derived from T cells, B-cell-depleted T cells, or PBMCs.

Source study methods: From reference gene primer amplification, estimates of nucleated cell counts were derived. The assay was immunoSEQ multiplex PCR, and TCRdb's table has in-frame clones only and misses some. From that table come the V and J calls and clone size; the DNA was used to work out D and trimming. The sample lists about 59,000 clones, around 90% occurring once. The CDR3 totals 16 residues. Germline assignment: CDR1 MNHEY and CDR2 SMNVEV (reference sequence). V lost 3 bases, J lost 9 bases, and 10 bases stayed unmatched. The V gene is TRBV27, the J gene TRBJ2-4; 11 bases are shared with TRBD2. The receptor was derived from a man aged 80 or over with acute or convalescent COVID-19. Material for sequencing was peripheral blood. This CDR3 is CASSFASGGLPLIQYF. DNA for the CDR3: TGTGCCAGCAGTTTCGCTAGCGGGGGGCTCCCCCTCATTCAGTACTTC.